These 8 T cell receptor beta chains were all obtained from the same sample, sequenced in a study of blood T cell repertoires in COVID-19. Profiled with immunoSEQ multiplex PCR; TCRdb holds only in-frame clones, not every one. The sample includes roughly 90,000 clones, around three quarters of them seen just once. The sample was peripheral blood. The origin of the receptors is an older woman with acute or convalescent COVID-19.

The CDR3 bases are TGTGCCAGCAGTTCAAGACAGGTTCAGGGCGGCTACACCTTC. Its translation is CASSSRQVQGGYTF. This rearrangement joins TRBV6-2 or TRBV6-3 to TRBJ1-2, with D possibly being TRBD1 (6 bases). Between the trimmed V and J ends, which lost 4 bases and 8 bases, there was a span of 17 bases. This CDR3 is built from 14 residues. Germline V CDR1 and CDR2: MNHEY, SVGEGT.

The chain is built from TRBV27 and TRBJ1-6; 7 nucleotides agree with TRBD1. J lost 4 bases, V lost 5 bases, and 11 bases had no gene match. CDR1 and CDR2 (germline): MNHEY, SMNVEV (reference sequence). This CDR3 is 17 amino acids long. CDR3 nucleotide sequence: TGTGCCAGCAGTACAATCACCCCGGGACAGTATAATTCACCCCTCCACTTT. This translates into CASSTITPGQYNSPLHF.

To note about this clone: One junction end disagrees with the germline gene, perhaps due to a read error. This chain uses TRBV10-3 with TRBJ2-7, with 9 bases fitting TRBD2. The CDR3 length is 13 residues. Germline values: CDR1 ENHRY, CDR2 SYGVKD. The CDR3 region is CAISSALAGNSDF. CDR3 coding DNA: TGTGCCATCAGTTCCGCCCTAGCGGGAAACTCCGACTTC.

The chain uses TRBV5-1 and TRBJ2-5, with D possibly TRBD2 on 6 matching bases. The germline V and J ends were trimmed by 4 bases and 1 base, with 17 bases remaining between them. The CDR3 is made up of 16 amino acids. Germline V gene data show CDR1 as SGHRS and CDR2 as YFSETQ. In nucleotides, the CDR3 is TGCGCCAGCAGCCCTACCCCGGGACTTACCCAAGAGACCCAGTACTTC. Translated, it gives CASSPTPGLTQETQYF.

This chain connects TRBV5-6 to TRBJ1-1; the match to TRBD1 covers 9 bases. Trimming removed 4 bases from V and 4 bases from J; junction bases left unmatched: 11. The CDR3 is made up of 16 amino acids. Germline V gene sequence: CDR1 SGHDT, CDR2 YYEEEE. CDR3: CASSPTGQGSGTEAFF. In DNA, the CDR3 is TGTGCCAGCAGCCCCACAGGACAGGGGTCGGGCACTGAAGCTTTCTTT.

This rearrangement joins TRBV7-9 to TRBJ2-5, with TRBD1 matching 7 bases. V shed 1 base, J shed 5 bases, and the junction held 7 bases outside the gene matches. The CDR3 loop spans 15 amino acids. Germline V gene lookup returns CDR1 SEHNR and CDR2 FQNEAQ (reference sequence). The CDR3 DNA is TGTGCCAGCAGCTTAGAACGAGGGGGCTATGAGACCCAGTACTTC. Its translation is CASSLERGGYETQYF.

Points on this clone: The sample has other DNA sequences that encode this CDR3 too. The V gene is TRBV3-1 (or the pseudogene TRBV3-2), the J gene TRBJ1-6; a weak D match, TRBD1 (5 bases). Trimming cost V 1 base and J 9 bases, with 7 bases left between them. The germline CDR1 and CDR2 sequences are LGHDT and YNNKEL (reference sequence). CDR3 length equals 13 residues. CDR3 residues: CASSQGRGSPLHF. In DNA, the CDR3 is TGTGCCAGCAGCCAAGGAAGGGGTTCACCCCTCCACTTT.

The chain has TRBV5-4 and TRBJ2-2, with TRBD2 identical over 7 bases. The germline gives CDR1 SGHNT, CDR2 YYREEE (reference sequence). V gave up 2 bases and J gave up 6 bases; unmatched junction bases: 7. This CDR3 comprises 15 residues. DNA of the CDR3: TGTGCCAGCAGCTTTATGGGAGGGGACCCCGGGGAGCTGTTTTTT. It is translated as CASSFMGGDPGELFF. The whole variable domain, filled in from reference TRBV5-4 and TRBJ2-2, reads ETGVTQSPTHLIKTRGQQVTLRCSSQSGHNTVSWYQQALGQGPQFIFQYYREEENGRGNFPPRFSGLQFPNYSSELNVNALELDDSALYLCASSFMGGDPGELFFGEGSRLTVL.